Below are 18 T cell receptor beta chains sequenced from a single sample in a study of tumour-infiltrating T cells in Burkitt lymphoma. Profiled with immunoSEQ multiplex PCR; TCRdb holds only in-frame clones, not every one. The table lists tens of thousands of clones, more than 25% of them singletons. Sequencing was performed on tumor tissue. The receptors shown here come from a human donor with Burkitt lymphoma.

V usage is TRBV5-4 and J usage is TRBJ2-7; 7 bases are shared with TRBD1. Trimming took 2 bases from V and 7 from J; bases not matched to a gene: 6. Germline lookup yields CDR1 SGHNT and CDR2 YYREEE (reference sequence). This CDR3 spans 13 amino acids. CDR3 bases: TGTGCCAGCAGCTTCGACAGGGTTTGGGAGCAGTACTTC. Amino acids: CASSFDRVWEQYF.

This clone showed up just a few times. This chain links TRBV27 with TRBJ1-2; 7 bases are shared with TRBD1. V shed 5 bases, J shed 3 bases, and the junction held 6 bases outside the gene matches. The CDR3 contains 14 residues. Looked up from germline, CDR1 is MNHEY and CDR2 is SMNVEV (reference sequence). The CDR3 DNA reads TGTGCCAGCAGTCAAATCAGGGGGGACTATGGCTACACCTTC. Translated: CASSQIRGDYGYTF.

This clone was seen only a few times. The V and J genes are TRBV5-6 and TRBJ2-7; D gene uncertain. Trimming shortened V by 0 bases and J by 4 bases, and 5 bases separated the two germline ends. The CDR3 loop spans 12 amino acids. Germline lookup yields CDR1 SGHDT and CDR2 YYEEEE. CDR3 amino acids: CASSLAVYEQYF. As DNA, the CDR3 is TGTGCCAGCAGCTTGGCGGTATACGAGCAGTACTTC.

This clone was seen once. The chain uses TRBV6-5 and TRBJ2-3; D assignment may be TRBD1 or TRBD2 (5 bases each). Trimming shortened V by 6 bases and J by 2 bases, and 12 bases separated the two germline ends. Germline CDR1 is MNHEY and CDR2 is SVGAGI. This CDR3 contains 14 residues. The CDR3 region has the DNA TGTGCCAGCAGCCTCGGGGCAGCCACAGATACGCAGTATTTT. It specifies CASSLGAATDTQYF.

The rearrangement joins TRBV5-6 to TRBJ2-5; no clear D. V was clipped by 1 base and J by 1 base, with 8 bases between them. Per germline, CDR1 SGHDT and CDR2 YYEEEE. This CDR3 has 14 residues. CDR3 coding DNA: TGTGCCAGCAGCTTGCTGGACCTCCAAGAGACCCAGTACTTC. Residues: CASSLLDLQETQYF.

The chain recombines TRBV4-3 with TRBJ1-4; D gene uncertain. V lost 0 bases and J 8 bases, leaving 7 bases between the germline ends. The germline CDR1 and CDR2 sequences are LGHNA and YSLEER. The length of the CDR3 is 13 residues. The CDR3, as DNA: TGCGCCAGCAGCCAAGATTATAGAGAAAAACTGTTTTTT. It translates to CASSQDYREKLFF.

V usage is TRBV6-5 and J usage is TRBJ2-3; D remains ambiguous. V was trimmed by 5 bases and J by 10 bases, leaving 10 bases between them. This CDR3 is 11 amino acids long. The germline V gene encodes CDR1 MNHEY and CDR2 SVGAGI. The CDR3 spells CASSGPVAQYF. In DNA, the CDR3 is TGTGCCAGCAGTGGCCCAGTAGCGCAGTATTTT.

This clone has a handful of counts. The rearrangement joins TRBV7-2 to TRBJ2-2, with TRBD2 matching over 7 bases. CDR1 and CDR2 from the germline V gene are SGHTA and FQGNSA. This CDR3 is 15 amino acids long. V gave up 5 bases and J gave up 6 bases; unmatched junction bases: 9. The CDR3 here is CASSPGLPRAGELFF. The CDR3, as DNA: TGTGCCAGCAGCCCGGGACTACCCCGCGCCGGGGAGCTGTTTTTT.

This clone was seen a few times. V is TRBV28 and J is TRBJ1-2; D ambiguous. V was pared by 5 bases and J by 1 base, with 8 bases between. Germline CDR1 reads MDHEN; CDR2 reads SYDVKM. The CDR3 runs 13 residues. CDR3 in amino acids: CASSRQINYGYTF. Here the CDR3 DNA reads TGTGCCAGCAGTCGGCAGATTAACTATGGCTACACCTTC.

V gene TRBV6-1 combines with J gene TRBJ2-7, with D possibly being TRBD1 (5 bases). Trimming removed 3 bases from V and 0 bases from J, with 15 bases in between. This CDR3 is 16 amino acids long. The germline CDR1 and CDR2 sequences are MNHNS and SASEGT. CDR3 in DNA: TGTGCCAGCAGTGATATTGAAGGTGACAGCTCCTACGAGCAGTACTTC. It translates to CASSDIEGDSSYEQYF.

There are a few counts of this clone. The chain links TRBV4-2 to TRBJ1-2, with TRBD1 matching 8 bases. Germline values: CDR1 LGHNA, CDR2 YNFKEQ. This CDR3 comprises 16 residues. J gave up 4 bases and V 4 bases, and 11 bases lay outside the gene matches. CDR3 sequence reads: CASSPERTGYSYGYTF. The CDR3 coding sequence is TGTGCCAGCAGCCCCGAACGGACAGGGTACAGCTATGGCTACACCTTC.

The chain recombines TRBV7-9 with TRBJ2-7; the match to TRBD2 covers 7 bases. With V trimmed by 5 bases and J by 6 bases, 1 base remained unmatched. The length of the CDR3 is 11 residues. Germline V lookup: CDR1 SEHNR, CDR2 FQNEAQ (reference sequence). The CDR3 DNA reads as TGTGCCAGCAGCGGGGGGGGCGAGCAGTACTTC. Protein: CASSGGGEQYF.

This clone was seen a few times. V is TRBV4-1 and J is TRBJ1-6; D is undetermined. Germline assignment: CDR1 MGHRA and CDR2 YSYEKL. The CDR3 runs to 16 residues. V dropped 0 bases and J dropped 13 bases, with 19 bases sitting between them. This CDR3 reads CASSQDDGELRRPLHF. The CDR3 DNA is TGCGCCAGCAGCCAAGATGACGGGGAATTGAGGAGGCCCCTCCACTTT.

Remarks on this clone: Additional DNA sequences in this sample encode the identical CDR3. J is TRBJ1-3 and V is TRBV30; D may be TRBD1 (6 bases). The germline V gene has CDR1 GTSNPN and CDR2 SVGIG (reference sequence). The CDR3 consists of 14 residues. V was trimmed by 0 bases and J by 1 base, leaving 7 bases between them. The CDR3 coding sequence is TGTGCCTGGAGTGTAGGGGGATCTGGAAACACCATATATTTT. Residues: CAWSVGGSGNTIYF.

This sequence joins TRBV27 and TRBJ2-5, with D hard to call. V was trimmed by 0 bases and J by 1 base, leaving 9 bases between them. The CDR3 sequence is 15 residues long. Germline V gene lookup returns CDR1 MNHEY and CDR2 SMNVEV (reference sequence). CDR3 in DNA: TGTGCCAGCAGTTTATCACCCAACCTCCAAGAGACCCAGTACTTC. Translated: CASSLSPNLQETQYF.

The CDR3 bases are TGTGCCAGTAGCCAGCCCGGGACAGGGGGCTACGAGCAGTACTTC. Translated: CASSQPGTGGYEQYF. The chain has TRBV19 and TRBJ2-7, with TRBD1 identical over 11 bases. Losses at the gene ends were 6 bases for V and 3 bases for J; bases not matched to a gene: 7. This CDR3 is 15 amino acids long. Germline CDR1 reads LNHDA; CDR2 reads SQIVND (reference sequence).

The gene calls are TRBV6-1 and TRBJ1-5; D unresolved. V lost 5 bases, J lost 4 bases, and 9 bases lay in between. CDR1 is MNHNS, CDR2 SASEGT, per germline. The length of the CDR3 is 13 residues. The CDR3 sequence is CASSKYSNQPQHF. DNA of the CDR3: TGTGCCAGCAGTAAGTATAGTAATCAGCCCCAGCATTTT.

The rearrangement joins TRBV18 to TRBJ2-3; D remains unclear. Trimming removed 5 bases from V and 8 bases from J, with 23 bases in between. The CDR3 loop spans 16 amino acids. CDR1 is KGHSH, CDR2 LQKENI, per germline. The CDR3 here is CASSLAPSRTSGTQYF. CDR3 nucleotides: TGTGCCAGCTCATTGGCCCCCTCCCGTACGTCCGGTACGCAGTATTTT.